A selection of T cell receptor beta chains follows, all from one sample in a study of CXCR3-negative and CXCR3-positive naive CD8 T cells. TCRdb reprocessed the 5' RACE reads, keeping one entry per CDR3 protein, no DNA. This table lists more than 80,000 distinct CDR3 sequences. Sequencing input: naive CXCR3+ CD8+ T cells from blood. The receptor set was obtained from a human donor in good health. Some clones in this sample may be carry-over from other donors' samples. The CDR3 runs from the conserved cysteine through the conserved F or W.

TRBJ2-3 | TRBV11-3 | CASSLLGQSTDTQYF
TRBJ2-1 | TRBV4-1 | CASSQVGDEQFF
TRBJ2-5 | TRBV6-2/TRBV6-3 | CASSYRDGEETQYF
TRBJ2-5 | TRBV28 | CASSLLMTSGKVPGETQYF
TRBJ2-5 | TRBV6-6 | CASIRLAGVQETQYF
TRBJ1-5 | TRBV5-4 | CASSLFGAQPQHF
TRBJ2-5 | TRBV28 | CASSLPREYQETQYF
TRBJ2-7 | TRBV2 | CASGTPSPLSYEQYF
TRBJ1-6 | TRBV6-5 | CASSYSQGADSPLHF
TRBJ2-1 | TRBV28 | CASSAFPGTHNEQFF
TRBJ1-2 | TRBV29-1 | CSATPSETSYGYTF
TRBJ2-1 | TRBV18 | CASSPERDMDEQFF
TRBJ2-3 | TRBV10-3 | CAIRGSGRGDTDTQYF